This entry lists 5 T cell receptor beta chains sequenced from one sample in a study of control samples from healthy donors and cancer patients. Clones were read by immunoSEQ multiplex PCR, and TCRdb kept only the in-frame ones, dropping some. The table lists more than 150,000 clones, about 93% of them singletons. Sequencing was carried out using blood. These receptors were taken from a man aged 18 to 29 in good health.

The rearrangement joins TRBV29-1 to TRBJ1-2; 9 bases are a match to TRBD1. The junction had 3 bases not matched to a gene; V was cut back by 0 bases and J by 4 bases. CDR3 length: 14 residues. The V gene's germline CDR1 is SQVTM and CDR2 ANQGSEA. The CDR3 coding sequence is TGCAGCGTTGAAGATCGGGACAGGGTCTATGGCTACACCTTC. Translating gives CSVEDRDRVYGYTF.

The chain is built from TRBV5-8 and TRBJ1-2; tentatively, D is TRBD1 (6 bases). Trimming removed 4 bases at V and 3 bases at J, with 19 bases between. The germline V gene has CDR1 SGHTS and CDR2 YDEGEE. The CDR3 has 16 amino acids. In nucleotides, the CDR3 is TGTGCCAGCAGCCCGGTAGGGGGGAGCTGGCACTATGGCTACACCTTC. Its translation: CASSPVGGSWHYGYTF. The entire variable domain, with the rest obtained from reference TRBV5-8 and TRBJ1-2, is as follows: EAGVTQSPTHLIKTRGQQATLRCSPISGHTSVYWYQQALGLGLQFLLWYDEGEERNRGNFPPRFSGRQFPNYSSELNVNALELEDSALYLCASSPVGGSWHYGYTFGSGTRLTVV.

This clone appeared once. The V and J genes are TRBV10-1 and TRBJ1-1; 10 bases line up with TRBD1. The V gene end was trimmed by 7 bases and the J gene end by 0 bases; junction bases not matched to a gene: 5. The CDR3 has 15 amino acids. The germline gives CDR1 WNHNN, CDR2 SYGVQD (reference sequence). The CDR3 nucleotides are TGCGCCAGCACTCGGGACAGGGGTATGAACACTGAAGCTTTCTTT. Residues: CASTRDRGMNTEAFF.

This chain links TRBV7-2 with TRBJ2-3; TRBD1 agrees at 9 bases. The length of the CDR3 is 15 residues. V shed 6 bases, J shed 1 base, and the junction held 5 bases outside the gene matches. Germline CDR1 and CDR2: SGHTA and FQGNSA. The CDR3 DNA sequence: TGTGCCAGCAGTCGGGACAGGGTAGGCACAGATACGCAGTATTTT. Its protein product is CASSRDRVGTDTQYF.

The V and J genes are TRBV3-1 (or the pseudogene TRBV3-2) and TRBJ1-1; D gene unclear. The germline V gene has CDR1 LGHDT and CDR2 YNNKEL (reference sequence). Trimming left V 3 bases short and J 4 bases short, with 12 bases between. The CDR3 has 14 residues. The CDR3, as DNA: TGTGCCAGCAGCCACGGGAGGGTGGGCACTGAAGCTTTCTTT. Its protein is CASSHGRVGTEAFF.